What follows is one T cell receptor (beta chain) and its context. Its antigen is not known. The entry originates in a study of cytotoxic CD8 clonotypes in ibrutinib-treated CLL. In germline, CDR1 is ENHRY, CDR2 SYGVKD. The CDR3 length is 15 residues. The V and J ends lost 6 bases and 3 bases, in that order; junction bases with no gene match: 8. The protocol was immunoSEQ multiplex PCR, while the TCRdb copy is restricted to in-frame clones and leaves out a portion. The table records about 300,000 clones, approximately 76% of them present only once. The study, taken as a whole, reports: Whereas clonality rose at ibrutinib response, it declined toward baseline at progression.

V is TRBV10-3 and J is TRBJ1-3; the match to TRBD1 covers 7 bases. The TCR originated in a human donor with chronic lymphocytic leukemia. The sample here was PBMCs, taken at disease progression, from a patient treated with ibrutinib. Here the CDR3 DNA reads TGTGCCATCAGCATGAACAGGGGAGGTGGAAACACCATATATTTT. Its translation: CAISMNRGGGNTIYF.